Listed below are T cell receptor beta chains from one sample, sequenced in a study of cytomegalovirus exposure and HLA in healthy donors. The assay was immunoSEQ multiplex PCR, and TCRdb's table has in-frame clones only and misses some. Here the sample spans approximately 150,000 clones, roughly 79% being singletons. The source material was PBMCs. The receptors originated from a woman aged 18-35 years in good health and CMV-seropositive. Each CDR3 is given with its conserved first and last residue. The D gene is left open where the match is weak. Not all rows give a size; the values are once, few, many and, for expanded clones, a class.

d_call clone_size j_call v_call cdr3_aa cdr3_nt
TRBD2 - TRBJ2-3 TRBV27 CASRTAGTQYF TGTGCCAGCAGAACAGCGGGGACGCAGTATTTT
TRBD2 - TRBJ2-1 TRBV9 CASSVARASGEQFF TGTGCCAGCAGCGTAGCTAGGGCTAGCGGTGAGCAGTTCTTC
- - TRBJ1-5 TRBV18 CASSLSTNQPQHF TGTGCCAGCTCACTGTCAACAAATCAGCCCCAGCATTTT
- - TRBJ2-3 TRBV18 CASSPMALGAGTDTQYF TGTGCCAGCTCACCAATGGCCCTTGGGGCAGGGACAGATACGCAGTATTTT
TRBD1 - TRBJ1-1 TRBV9 CASSPRGGRLRNTEAFF TGTGCCAGCAGCCCCCGAGGGGGCCGGCTACGGAACACTGAAGCTTTCTTT
TRBD2 few TRBJ2-1 TRBV7-3 CASSLAGGAPYEQFF TGTGCCAGCAGCTTAGCCGGGGGGGCCCCCTATGAGCAGTTCTTC
- - TRBJ2-1 TRBV9 CASTERGGVHNEQFF TGTGCCAGCACCGAGAGGGGCGGGGTTCACAATGAGCAGTTCTTC
TRBD1 once TRBJ1-2 TRBV6-1 CASSERDRTLYGYTF TGTGCCAGCAGTGAAAGGGACAGGACCCTCTATGGCTACACCTTC
TRBD1 once TRBJ2-7 TRBV15 CATTPTGTGHYEQYF TGTGCCACCACGCCGACCGGGACAGGGCACTACGAGCAGTACTTC
- - TRBJ1-2 TRBV6-1 CASSEARSGYGYTF TGTGCCAGCAGTGAAGCGAGGTCGGGGTATGGCTACACCTTC
TRBD1 - TRBJ2-7 TRBV5-1 CASSLWDRAYEQYF TGCGCCAGCAGCTTGTGGGACAGAGCCTACGAGCAGTACTTC
TRBD1 - TRBJ1-5 TRBV19 CASSILTGADQPQHF TGTGCCAGTAGTATCCTGACAGGGGCGGATCAGCCCCAGCATTTT
- - TRBJ2-7 TRBV7-2 CASRPGGDPGYEQYF TGTGCCAGCAGGCCCGGGGGAGACCCGGGTTACGAGCAGTACTTC
TRBD2 - TRBJ2-1 TRBV9 CASSVSGIPQFF TGTGCCAGCAGCGTCAGCGGGATTCCCCAGTTCTTC
- - TRBJ2-3 TRBV15 CATSVRTSTDTQYF TGTGCCACCAGCGTGCGGACTAGCACAGATACGCAGTATTTT
- - TRBJ2-1 TRBV29-1 CSAYEVSNEQFF TGCAGCGCGTATGAGGTATCCAATGAGCAGTTCTTC
- - TRBJ1-5 TRBV19 CASSITPRERVSQPQHF TGTGCCAGTAGTATAACGCCGCGGGAACGGGTCTCCCAGCCCCAGCATTTT
TRBD1 - TRBJ1-6 TRBV9 CASSVGQGGNSPLHF TGTGCCAGCAGCGTAGGACAGGGAGGTAATTCACCCCTCCACTTT
TRBD1 - TRBJ2-7 TRBV10-2 CASSDLTGAYEQYF TGCGCCAGCAGTGACTTGACAGGGGCCTACGAGCAGTACTTC
TRBD1 - TRBJ1-3 TRBV6-6 CASSYSRTGNTIYF TGTGCCAGCAGTTACTCGAGGACAGGGAACACCATATATTTT
TRBD1 - TRBJ1-1 TRBV19 CASSIRQGNTEAFF TGTGCCAGTAGTATCCGACAGGGGAACACTGAAGCTTTCTTT
- few TRBJ1-2 TRBV15 CATSTRRTVAGYTF TGTGCCACCAGCACGCGACGGACAGTTGCCGGCTACACCTTC
- once TRBJ1-2 TRBV29-1 CSVVEGGAGGYTF TGCAGCGTTGTTGAAGGGGGGGCTGGTGGCTACACCTTC
TRBD1 - TRBJ2-1 TRBV29-1 CSVEDGLGQGNVEQFF TGCAGCGTTGAAGATGGCCTGGGACAGGGCAACGTTGAGCAGTTCTTC
TRBD2 many TRBJ2-1 TRBV7-7 CASSLSGGNEQFF TGTGCCAGCAGCTTATCCGGGGGGAATGAGCAGTTCTTC
- - TRBJ1-6 TRBV30 CAFRATYNSPLHF TGTGCGTTCAGGGCAACCTATAATTCACCCCTCCACTTT
TRBD2 - TRBJ2-1 TRBV6-1 CASSGERGVNEQFF TGTGCCAGCAGTGGGGAGCGGGGGGTCAATGAGCAGTTCTTC
- - TRBJ2-3 TRBV7-9 CASSFLDRTSEPTDTQYF TGTGCCAGCAGCTTTCTAGACCGCACGTCGGAACCCACAGATACGCAGTATTTT
TRBD1 - TRBJ1-1 TRBV4-1 CASRRDRGDTEAFF TGCGCCAGCAGGAGGGACAGGGGGGACACTGAAGCTTTCTTT
TRBD2 - TRBJ2-2 TRBV9 CASSSGTSGGDTGELFF TGTGCCAGCAGCTCCGGGACTAGCGGGGGGGACACCGGGGAGCTGTTTTTT
TRBD2 once TRBJ2-5 TRBV11-2 CASSLGLAAAGETQYF TGTGCCAGCAGCTTGGGACTAGCGGCGGCAGGGGAGACCCAGTACTTC
TRBD1 - TRBJ1-1 TRBV6-5 CASSRDRDIFEAFF TGTGCCAGCAGCCGAGACAGGGATATTTTTGAAGCTTTCTTT